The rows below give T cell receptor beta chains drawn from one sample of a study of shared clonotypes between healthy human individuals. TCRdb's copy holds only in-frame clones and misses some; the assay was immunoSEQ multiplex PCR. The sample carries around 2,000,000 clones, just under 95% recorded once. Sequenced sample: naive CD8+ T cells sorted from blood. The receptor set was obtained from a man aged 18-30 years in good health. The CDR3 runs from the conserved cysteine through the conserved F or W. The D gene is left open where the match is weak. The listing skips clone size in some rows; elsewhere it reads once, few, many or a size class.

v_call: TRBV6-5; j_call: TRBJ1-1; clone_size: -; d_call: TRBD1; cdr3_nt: TGTGCCAGCAGTTCGTCCCGGGACAGTTACACTGAAGCTTTCTTT; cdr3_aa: CASSSSRDSYTEAFF
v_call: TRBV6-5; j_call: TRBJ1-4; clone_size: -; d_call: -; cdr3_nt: TGTGCCAGCAGTTACTCTGACAGAGGAGAAAAACTGTTTTTT; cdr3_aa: CASSYSDRGEKLFF
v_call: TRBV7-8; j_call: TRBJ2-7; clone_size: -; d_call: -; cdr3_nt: TGTGCCAGCAGCTTAGCGCTGGCGGGGGCTACCCTAATATATGCCTACGAGCAGTACTTC; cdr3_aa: CASSLALAGATLIYAYEQYF
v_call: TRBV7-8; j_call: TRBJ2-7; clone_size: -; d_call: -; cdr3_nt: TGTGCCAGCAGGTTTGGGGGTTCCTACGAGCAGTACTTC; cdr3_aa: CASRFGGSYEQYF
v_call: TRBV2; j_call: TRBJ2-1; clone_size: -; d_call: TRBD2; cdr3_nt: TGTGCCAGCAGTGAAGGAGCGGGAAGGAATGAGCAGTTCTTC; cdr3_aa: CASSEGAGRNEQFF
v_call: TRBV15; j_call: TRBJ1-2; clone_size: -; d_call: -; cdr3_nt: TGTGCCACCAGCCCTGGGGGCTATGGCTACACCTTC; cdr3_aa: CATSPGGYGYTF
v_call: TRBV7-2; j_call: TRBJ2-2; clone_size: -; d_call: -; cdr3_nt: TGTGCCAGCAGTCACCCCCGGGGGTCCGGGGAGCTGTTTTTT; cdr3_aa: CASSHPRGSGELFF
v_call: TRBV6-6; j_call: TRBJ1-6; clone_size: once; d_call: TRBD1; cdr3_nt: TGTGCCAGCAGTTTGATGCCGGGACAGACAGATTCACCCCTCCACTTT; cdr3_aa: CASSLMPGQTDSPLHF
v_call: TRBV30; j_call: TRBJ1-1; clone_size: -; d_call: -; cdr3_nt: TGTGCCTGGATTCAACAAGGGACTGAAGCTTTCTTT; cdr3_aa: CAWIQQGTEAFF
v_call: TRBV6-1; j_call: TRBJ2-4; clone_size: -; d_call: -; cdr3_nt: TGTGCCAGCAGTGACTACACCAAAAACATTCAGTACTTC; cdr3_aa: CASSDYTKNIQYF
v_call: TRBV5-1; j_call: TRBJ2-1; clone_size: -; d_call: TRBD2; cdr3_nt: TGCGCCAGCAGCTTGACTAGCGGGGACTACAATGAGCAGTTCTTC; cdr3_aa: CASSLTSGDYNEQFF
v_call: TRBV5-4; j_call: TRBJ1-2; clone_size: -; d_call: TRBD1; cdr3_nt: TGTGCCAGCAGCGGTGGACAGGAGTCTAACTATGGCTACACCTTC; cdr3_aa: CASSGGQESNYGYTF
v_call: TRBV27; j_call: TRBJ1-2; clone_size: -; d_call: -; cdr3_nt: TGTGCCAGCAGTCCTGCTTGGGGGGGGATTGGCGGCTACACCTTC; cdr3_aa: CASSPAWGGIGGYTF
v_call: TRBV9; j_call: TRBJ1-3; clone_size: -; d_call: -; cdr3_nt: TGTGCCAGCAGCGGTGGTCGTTATGGATATGGAAACACCATATATTTT; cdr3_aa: CASSGGRYGYGNTIYF
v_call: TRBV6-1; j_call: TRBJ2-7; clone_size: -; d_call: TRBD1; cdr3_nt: TGTGCCAGCAGGCCCTGGGACAGGGGTGCCTACGAGCAGTACTTC; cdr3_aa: CASRPWDRGAYEQYF
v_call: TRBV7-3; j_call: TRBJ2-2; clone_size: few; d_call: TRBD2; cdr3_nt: TGTGCCAGCAGCTTAACGGGGAGGGAGCAGGACGGGGAGCTGTTTTTT; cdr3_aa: CASSLTGREQDGELFF
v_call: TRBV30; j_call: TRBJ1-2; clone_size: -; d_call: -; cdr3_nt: TGTGCCTGGAGTGCATCAGGGGTTAGTGGCTACACCTTC; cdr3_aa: CAWSASGVSGYTF
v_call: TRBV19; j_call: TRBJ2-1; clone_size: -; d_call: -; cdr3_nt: TGTGCCAGTACCCCCGGTGAGGGGAGTGAGCAGTTCTTC; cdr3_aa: CASTPGEGSEQFF
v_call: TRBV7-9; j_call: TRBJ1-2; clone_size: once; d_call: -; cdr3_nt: TGTGCCAGCAGCTTAGTTGTGCGAAACAATGGCTACACCTTC; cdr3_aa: CASSLVVRNNGYTF
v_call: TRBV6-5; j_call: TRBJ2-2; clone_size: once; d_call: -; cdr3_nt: TGTGCCAGCAGTTACAGGTGGGGGGGGGAGCTGTTTTTT; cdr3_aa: CASSYRWGGELFF
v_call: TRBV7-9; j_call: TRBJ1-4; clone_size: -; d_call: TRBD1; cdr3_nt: TGTGCCAGCAGCGTGGGTACAGGGGGCCGAAATGAAAAACTGTTTTTT; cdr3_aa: CASSVGTGGRNEKLFF
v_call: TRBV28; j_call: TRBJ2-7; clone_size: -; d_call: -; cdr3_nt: TGTGCCAGCGGCGGGAAGGTCGAGCAGTACTTC; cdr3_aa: CASGGKVEQYF
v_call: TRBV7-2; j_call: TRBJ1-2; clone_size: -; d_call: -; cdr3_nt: TGTGCCAGCAGCCCTCCGGGACTTATGATCTATGGCTACACCTTC; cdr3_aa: CASSPPGLMIYGYTF
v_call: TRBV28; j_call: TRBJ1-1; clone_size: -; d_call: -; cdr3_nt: TGTGCCAGCACCCCGAGCCGGGGGCGGAACACTGAAGCTTTCTTT; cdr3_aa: CASTPSRGRNTEAFF
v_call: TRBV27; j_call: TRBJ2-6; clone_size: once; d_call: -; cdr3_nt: TGTGCCAGCAGTTTATCCTCCTCTGGGGCCAACGTCCTGACTTTC; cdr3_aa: CASSLSSSGANVLTF
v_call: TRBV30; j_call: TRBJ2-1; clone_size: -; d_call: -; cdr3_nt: TGTGCCTTCCGGGTGGATGAGCAGTTCTTC; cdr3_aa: CAFRVDEQFF
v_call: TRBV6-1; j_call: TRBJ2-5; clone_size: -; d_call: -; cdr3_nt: TGTGCCAGCAGTGATCTCATTGGGTGGGAGACCCAGTACTTC; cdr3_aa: CASSDLIGWETQYF
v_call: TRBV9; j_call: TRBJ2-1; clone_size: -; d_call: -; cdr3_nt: TGTGCCAGCAGCGTTGGTCCTAGTCTAGTCGAAAGCTCCTACAATGAGCAGTTCTTC; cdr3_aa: CASSVGPSLVESSYNEQFF